The 26 T cell receptor beta chains presented below share a single source sample, sequenced in a study of shared clonotypes between healthy human individuals. Profiled with immunoSEQ multiplex PCR; TCRdb holds only in-frame clones, not every one. Of more than 2 million clones listed, 85% to 95% were seen once; the top ten hold about 0.13%. Sequenced: naive CD4+ T cells sorted from blood. As for subset: CD45RA+ positively selected. All receptors come from a man between 18 and 29 years old in good health.

The V gene is TRBV30, the J gene TRBJ1-2; tentative D call: TRBD1 (5 bases). In germline, CDR1 is GTSNPN, CDR2 SVGIG (reference sequence). CDR3 length: 15 amino acids. The V gene lost 3 bases and the J gene lost 4 bases, with 18 bases spanning the gap. This chain's CDR3 is CAWSGKNQGLYGYTF. Written as DNA, the CDR3 is TGTGCCTGGAGCGGTAAAAACCAGGGTCTCTATGGCTACACCTTC.

The V call is TRBV6-5, the J call TRBJ1-5; perhaps TRBD1 as D (5 bases). Trimming cost V 7 bases and J 7 bases, with 14 bases left between them. This CDR3 contains 13 residues. Germline V lookup: CDR1 MNHEY, CDR2 SVGAGI. CDR3 DNA sequence: TGTGCCAGCACAGGTAGGCAGGGACAGCCCCAGCATTTT. Residues: CASTGRQGQPQHF.

V gene TRBV6-1 combines with J gene TRBJ1-5; D gene ambiguous. The germline gives CDR1 MNHNS, CDR2 SASEGT. This CDR3 comprises 13 residues. Trimming pared 5 bases from V and 5 bases from J, leaving 10 bases between. CDR3 DNA: TGTGCCAGCAGTCTCGGCTGGGATCAGCCCCAGCATTTT. Translated, it gives CASSLGWDQPQHF.

This clone was found a few times. The V gene is TRBV4-2, the J gene TRBJ1-6; 9 nucleotides align to TRBD1. This CDR3 is 17 amino acids long. V lost 4 bases to trimming and J lost 7 bases; unmatched junction nucleotides: 11. The germline gives CDR1 LGHNA, CDR2 YNFKEQ. The CDR3 DNA reads as TGTGCCAGCAGCCGAGCCTGGGGACAGGGCGAGAATTCACCCCTCCACTTT. Protein product: CASSRAWGQGENSPLHF.

The chain couples TRBV11-3 to TRBJ1-6; 9 nucleotides line up with TRBD1. This CDR3 is built from 16 residues. V shed 3 bases and J 7 bases; nucleotides not matched to a gene: 7. Germline V gene data show CDR1 as SGHNT and CDR2 as YENEEA. Here the CDR3 DNA reads TGTGCCAGCAGCTTTAGGGACAGGGATCCGAATTCACCCCTCCACTTT. Protein product: CASSFRDRDPNSPLHF.

This clone was observed once. The rearrangement joins TRBV7-2 to TRBJ1-2; no firm D call. Trimming shortened V by 2 bases and J by 4 bases, and 14 bases separated the two germline ends. The CDR3 is made up of 15 amino acids. The V gene's germline CDR1 is SGHTA and CDR2 FQGNSA. The CDR3 DNA follows: TGTGCCAGCAGCTTAAAAATCGACCGAGGCTATGGCTACACCTTC. It translates to CASSLKIDRGYGYTF. The entire variable domain, with the rest obtained from reference TRBV7-2 and TRBJ1-2, is as follows: GAGVSQSPSNKVTEKGKDVELRCDPISGHTALYWYRQSLGQGLEFLIYFQGNSAPDKSGLPSDRFSAERTGGSVSTLTIQRTQQEDSAVYLCASSLKIDRGYGYTFGSGTRLTVV.

The V gene is TRBV29-1, the J gene TRBJ2-3, with D possibly being TRBD1 or TRBD2 (5 bases each). Between the trimmed V and J ends, which lost 7 bases and 3 bases, there was a span of 20 bases. The CDR3 is 15 residues long. The germline V gene encodes CDR1 SQVTM and CDR2 ANQGSEA. This CDR3 is CSDITEYRTTDTQYF. The CDR3 coding sequence is TGCAGCGATATAACGGAGTACAGGACTACAGATACGCAGTATTTT.

This chain connects TRBV7-2 to TRBJ1-3; 8 bases line up with TRBD1. Trimming cost V 5 bases and J 2 bases; bases outside gene matches: 8. Germline V gene data show CDR1 as SGHTA and CDR2 as FQGNSA. This CDR3 is built from 16 residues. CDR3 residues: CASSAALQGAGNTIYF. The DNA of the CDR3 is TGTGCCAGCAGCGCCGCCCTACAGGGGGCTGGAAACACCATATATTTT.

This sequence joins TRBV6-1 and TRBJ1-5, with 10 bases aligning to TRBD1. The junction had 6 bases not matched to a gene; V was cut back by 3 bases and J by 7 bases. The CDR3 sequence is 15 residues long. CDR1 and CDR2 from the germline V gene are MNHNS and SASEGT. CDR3: CASSELGQGIQPQHF. CDR3 bases: TGTGCCAGCAGTGAGCTGGGACAGGGGATCCAGCCCCAGCATTTT.

The V and J genes are TRBV6-5 and TRBJ2-3; unclear D gene. Trimming removed 6 bases at V and 4 bases at J, with 14 bases between. CDR1 and CDR2 from the germline V gene are MNHEY and SVGAGI. The CDR3 extends over 14 amino acids. As DNA, the CDR3 is TGTGCCAGCAGCCGCCGTAGTTCGGCAGATACGCAGTATTTT. Protein sequence: CASSRRSSADTQYF.

CDR3: CASSPRPGNTIYF. The CDR3 bases are TGCGCCAGCAGCCCACGACCTGGAAACACCATATATTTT. The rearrangement links TRBV5-1 to TRBJ1-3; D remains unclear. The germline V gene has CDR1 SGHRS and CDR2 YFSETQ. The CDR3 sequence is 13 residues long. V lost 4 bases to trimming and J lost 2 bases, with 7 bases between them.

The chain is built from TRBV29-1 and TRBJ1-2; 8 bases are shared with TRBD1. Germline CDR1 reads SQVTM; CDR2 reads ANQGSEA. This CDR3 comprises 13 residues. Unmatched junction bases numbered 11, after V lost 6 bases and J lost 8 bases. The CDR3 DNA follows: TGCAGCGTCTGGGGACAGGTAGATATAGGCTACACCTTC. This sequence encodes CSVWGQVDIGYTF.

The V call is TRBV28, the J call TRBJ1-1; tentative D call: TRBD1 (6 bases). The ends were cut back, 3 bases at V and 5 bases at J, with 16 bases in the middle. Germline values: CDR1 MDHEN, CDR2 SYDVKM. The CDR3 runs 15 residues. CDR3 amino acids: CASSLTGWGTTEAFF. The CDR3 DNA sequence: TGTGCCAGCAGTTTGACGGGGTGGGGGACAACTGAAGCTTTCTTT.

The chain combines TRBV7-9 with TRBJ2-5, with D perhaps being TRBD1 or TRBD2 (6 bases each). The CDR3 length is 17 residues. Germline V gene lookup returns CDR1 SEHNR and CDR2 FQNEAQ (reference sequence). The V end was cut by 5 bases, the J end by 4 bases, with 23 bases between. The CDR3 coding sequence is TGTGCCAGCAGCCCCCTCCGGGTAAGGGGGGCTTCAGAGACCCAGTACTTC. This sequence encodes CASSPLRVRGASETQYF.

The rearrangement joins TRBV30 to TRBJ2-3; D remains ambiguous. The V gene's germline CDR1 is GTSNPN and CDR2 SVGIG (reference sequence). V was pared by 3 bases and J by 2 bases, with 12 bases between. The CDR3 consists of 14 residues. CDR3 DNA sequence: TGTGCCTGGAGCGCGTCCCTTACCACAGATACGCAGTATTTT. Translating it yields CAWSASLTTDTQYF. Together with reference TRBV30 and TRBJ2-3, the CDR3 gives the full variable domain: SQTIHQWPATLVQPVGSPLSLECTVEGTSNPNLYWYRQAAGRGLQLLFYSVGIGQISSEVPQNLSASRPQDRQFILSSKKLLLSDSGFYLCAWSASLTTDTQYFGPGTRLTVL.

This chain joins TRBV7-9 and TRBJ1-2, with D hard to call. The CDR3 covers 15 residues. The V gene's germline CDR1 is SEHNR and CDR2 FQNEAQ (reference sequence). V lost 0 bases, J lost 5 bases, and 13 bases lay in between. The chain's CDR3 is CASSLAPTTGYGYTF. The DNA for the CDR3 is TGTGCCAGCAGCTTAGCTCCGACCACGGGTTATGGCTACACCTTC.

The CDR3, as DNA: TGTGCCAGCAGCTTGGACCAGGGGAACTATGGCTACACCTTC. It translates to CASSLDQGNYGYTF. The genes are TRBV5-8 and TRBJ1-2; possibly TRBD1 for D (6 bases). CDR3 length: 14 residues. The germline V and J ends were trimmed by 0 bases and 2 bases, with 8 bases remaining between them. Germline assignment: CDR1 SGHTS and CDR2 YDEGEE.

The chain couples TRBV7-9 to TRBJ2-2; 15 bases align to TRBD2. V trimming: 3 bases; J trimming: 4 bases; junction bases outside the gene matches: 3. CDR3 length: 17 amino acids. The V gene's germline CDR1 is SEHNR and CDR2 FQNEAQ (reference sequence). DNA of the CDR3: TGTGCCAGCAGCTTGGGGACTAGCGGGAGGATCACCGGGGAGCTGTTTTTT. Translation: CASSLGTSGRITGELFF.

Only one count was recorded for this clone. The chain couples TRBV28 to TRBJ2-2; TRBD2 is a possible D gene (5 bases). Looked up from germline, CDR1 is MDHEN and CDR2 is SYDVKM. The CDR3 consists of 14 residues. V was pared by 10 bases and J by 7 bases, with 19 bases between. The CDR3 here is CATLDRVTNGELFF. The CDR3 nucleotides are TGTGCCACCCTAGATCGGGTGACTAACGGGGAGCTGTTTTTT.

J is TRBJ2-5 and V is TRBV1; TRBD1, the table's D call, lacks a check against the DNA. TRBV1 is given as a pseudogene. This CDR3 is 18 amino acids long. For the CDR3, the DNA is TGCACCAGCAGCCCTCCGACCAGGGGGGAGGCTCCACAAGAGACCCAGTACTTC. Its protein is CTSSPPTRGEAPQETQYF.

Here the CDR3 DNA reads TGTGCCAGCTCACCATCCGGACAAGAAAAACTGTTTTTT. This translates into CASSPSGQEKLFF. The J gene is TRBJ1-4, the V gene TRBV18, with a weak D call TRBD1 (5 bases). Trimming took 2 bases from V and 8 from J, leaving 9 bases between them. The CDR3 sequence is 13 residues long. The germline V gene has CDR1 KGHSH and CDR2 LQKENI. The full variable domain, with the rest looked up from reference TRBV18 and TRBJ1-4, is NAGVMQNPRHLVRRRGQEARLRCSPMKGHSHVYWYRQLPEEGLKFMVYLQKENIIDESGMPKERFSAEFPKEGPSILRIQQVVRGDSAAYFCASSPSGQEKLFFGSGTQLSVL.

This chain connects TRBV28 to TRBJ1-5, with unresolved D. V lost 6 bases and J 0 bases, leaving 9 bases between the germline ends. Per germline, CDR1 MDHEN and CDR2 SYDVKM. The CDR3 spans 14 residues. CDR3 sequence: CASSLTDSNQPQHF. CDR3 DNA: TGTGCCAGCAGCCTAACAGATAGCAATCAGCCCCAGCATTTT. The whole variable domain, remainder taken from reference TRBV28 and TRBJ1-5, is DVKVTQSSRYLVKRTGEKVFLECVQDMDHENMFWYRQDPGLGLRLIYFSYDVKMKEKGDIPEGYSVSREKKERFSLILESASTNQTSMYLCASSLTDSNQPQHFGDGTRLSIL.

This chain connects TRBV30 to TRBJ1-5; D is possibly TRBD1 (5 bases). The CDR3 contains 14 residues. V shed 4 bases and J shed 4 bases, with 14 bases lying between them. The germline gives CDR1 GTSNPN, CDR2 SVGIG (reference sequence). The CDR3 DNA is TGTGCCTGGACCCCATGGGGGGGGAATCAGCCCCAGCATTTT. Its translation: CAWTPWGGNQPQHF.

The J gene is TRBJ2-1, the V gene TRBV5-1; TRBD2 matches 7 bases. Germline CDR1 reads SGHRS; CDR2 reads YFSETQ. The J segment lost 9 bases and the V segment lost 0 bases, leaving 9 bases of the junction unmatched. CDR3 size: 15 residues. CDR3 in amino acids: CASSLEGGLPSEQFF. CDR3 sequence (DNA): TGCGCCAGCAGCTTGGAGGGAGGGCTCCCGAGTGAGCAGTTCTTC.

The chain links TRBV13 to TRBJ2-1; 7 positions match TRBD2. This CDR3 comprises 17 residues. The trim removed 0 bases at V and 0 bases at J, leaving 5 bases unmatched. In germline, CDR1 is PRHDT, CDR2 FYEKMQ (reference sequence). The CDR3 region is CASSLGGAGSSYNEQFF. The DNA of the CDR3 is TGTGCCAGCAGCTTAGGTGGAGCGGGAAGCTCCTACAATGAGCAGTTCTTC.

The chain is built from TRBV11-2 and TRBJ1-4, with 11 bases matching TRBD1. The CDR3 covers 17 residues. Germline CDR1 reads SGHAT; CDR2 reads FQNNGV. V shed 3 bases, J shed 6 bases, and the junction held 9 bases outside the gene matches. The CDR3 DNA sequence: TGTGCCAGCAGCTTCTTAGGACAGGGGGCGCGGGATGAAAAACTGTTTTTT. Translating gives CASSFLGQGARDEKLFF.